This T cell receptor beta chain was identified in a study of CD8 T cells in ankylosing spondylitis (TCRdb year 2017). For the wider study: T cell receptor beta repertoires were profiled in healthy donors and ankylosing spondylitis patients so that disease-linked TCR variants could be found. In total, the full study cohort was made up of roughly 100 healthy donors and approximately 27 ankylosing spondylitis patients. Peripheral blood samples were taken, and synovial fluid was additionally collected from ankylosing spondylitis patients. The full study reports these points: Some TCR beta motif variants had previously been reported in synovial fluid and blood of reactive arthritis patients, which suggested common disease-initiation mechanisms. In peripheral blood, the disease-linked clones were found at relatively low frequencies and had a CD8+ phenotype. The disease-linked clones were reported to be significantly enriched in matched synovial fluid samples from ankylosing spondylitis patients. Blood from ankylosing spondylitis patients appeared to be characterized by a TCR beta motif composed of under 10 highly homologous amino acid variants.

This clonotype was seen only a few times. Its antigen specificity is not known. Nothing much larger sits one base from this clone, and base qualities are not available. For sequencing, an Illumina HiSeq 2500 was employed. Quantitative 5'-RACE with molecular barcodes was used to prepare TCR beta libraries. The authors' analysis ran thus. A new computational method based on a probabilistic model of VDJ rearrangement was used to identify disease-linked TCR variants. TCRdb took the public reads, trimmed them with fastp at Q25, ran MiXCR for clone calling and kept in-frame beta chains. Rows matching on CDR3 protein sequence are summarized as one entry with the most common DNA and genes. TCRdb, not the original authors, processed these V and J calls. A total of 200,000 to 250,000 distinct CDR3 sequences appear in this sample, 8% to 11% of them only once. The biggest ten clones account for less than 3% of the sample.

V lost 2 bases and J lost 0 bases; the stretch between them is 16 bases long. Counted from cysteine to phenylalanine, this CDR3 has 17 amino acids. Just CDR3 DNA is preserved here, 51 bases in frame from base 1. Specimen: blood, either unsorted or a sorted T cell fraction (not recorded which). The receptor was derived from a male donor with ankylosing spondylitis or in good health (not recorded which). The chain joins TRBV12-3 or TRBV12-4 to TRBJ2-5, with no D gene named confidently. The nucleotide sequence is given as TGTGCCAGCAGTTTAAGCCACTACACCCAGAACCAAGAGACCCAGTACTTC. The translation is CASSLSHYTQNQETQYF.